This TCR beta chain was observed in a study of radiotherapy plus CTLA-4 blockade in lung cancer. Study information: Of all patients, approximately 17% responded objectively and approximately 29% showed disease control.

This CDR3 has 13 amino acids. The germline gives CDR1 ENHRY, CDR2 SYGVKD. With V trimmed by 4 bases and J by 6 bases, 5 bases remained unmatched. General study points: There was expansion of tumor-derived TCR clones in blood after radiotherapy plus ipilimumab.

Sequencing was performed with immunoSEQ multiplex PCR; in TCRdb, only in-frame clones are kept and a portion is missing. Here the sample spans 45,000 to 60,000 clones, about 77% being singletons. This clone is termed medium-sized. Its antigen is unidentified. The starting material was peripheral blood, obtained from a patient treated with radiotherapy plus ipilimumab. This clonotype originated in a human donor with non-small cell lung cancer whose response to radiotherapy plus ipilimumab could not be evaluated. The rearrangement uses TRBV10-3 and TRBJ1-1, with 7 nucleotides matching TRBD1. Written as DNA, the CDR3 is TGTGCCATCAGTGTAGGGGGCGCGGCTGAAGCTTTCTTT. This encodes CAISVGGAAEAFF.